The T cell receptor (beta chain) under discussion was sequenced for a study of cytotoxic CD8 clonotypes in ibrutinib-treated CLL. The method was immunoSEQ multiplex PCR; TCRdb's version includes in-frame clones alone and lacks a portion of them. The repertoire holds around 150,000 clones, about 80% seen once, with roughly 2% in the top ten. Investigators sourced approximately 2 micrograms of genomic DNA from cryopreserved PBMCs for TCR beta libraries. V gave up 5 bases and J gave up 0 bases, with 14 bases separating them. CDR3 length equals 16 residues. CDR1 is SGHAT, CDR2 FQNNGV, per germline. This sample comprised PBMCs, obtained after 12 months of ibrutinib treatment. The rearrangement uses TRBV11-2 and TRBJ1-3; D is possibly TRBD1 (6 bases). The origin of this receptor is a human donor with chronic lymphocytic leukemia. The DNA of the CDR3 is TGTGCCAGCAGCCACTTCCCGGGGGCCTCTGGAAACACCATATATTTT. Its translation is CASSHFPGASGNTIYF.